What follows is one T cell receptor beta chain and its context. Its antigen target is currently unknown. Base qualities are not at hand, and no much larger clone is one base apart. The sample comes from a study of blood T cell repertoires in COVID-19 (dated by TCRdb to 2018 to 2021). Regarding the study in general: Samples from collaborators originated in the United States, Italy and Spain and spanned both the acute and convalescent phases of COVID-19. The samples were drawn from two sources: the first 160 participants of the ongoing ImmuneRACE study, and 1,000 to 1,500 subjects contributed by 6 global collaborators. The material from the prospective study consisted of cDNA or gDNA derived from T cells, B-cell-depleted T cells, or PBMCs. Sample metadata almost always included a de-identified subject ID, COVID-19 status, age in years and sex. The repertoires were released in a freely available public database meant as a resource for research on the immune response to SARS-CoV-2. Subjects who had been exposed to COVID-19, were actively infected with it, or had recovered from it provided the deeply sampled blood TCRbeta repertoires that made up the dataset. Where HLA class I and class II types were available, the types were taken from metadata supplied by the sample provider, not from assay-based typing. The study at large found these results: Clinical and demographic metadata were provided uncurated, with the amount varying by source and participant.

The germline V gene sets CDR1 to SGHVS and CDR2 to FQNEAQ. The CDR3 runs 16 amino acids, cysteine and phenylalanine included. Here the CDR3 DNA is all that survives: 48 bases in frame from base 1. V is shortened by 5 bases, J by 4 bases, and the region joining them spans 17 bases. TCRbeta CDR3 regions were amplified from genomic DNA using the immunoSEQ Assay, a bias-controlled multiplex PCR. The authors' pipeline ran thus. Within the assay, amplification of reference gene primers was used to estimate how many nucleated cells each sample contained. Sequence reads were collapsed and filtered to measure the absolute abundance of every unique TCRbeta CDR3 rearrangement. For each sample, productive Simpson clonality was calculated as the square root of Simpson's diversity index across productive rearrangements. TCRdb re-hosts the immuneACCESS table, in-frame sequences only. Its copies lack some clones; in the studies checked, an unresolved V gene accounts for under half of them, and the cause for the rest is not known. V and J calls and clone size are copied from that table; D and trimming were computed from the DNA. The sample includes 200,000 to 250,000 clones, with roughly 80% observed a single time. The ten most abundant clones make up 1.8% of the sample.

In the prospective study, participants were about 18 to 100 years old, resided in under 30 geographic areas of the United States, and were enrolled through a virtual design. In the prospective study, cohorts were assigned on the basis of participant-reported clinical history obtained from a screening survey and a study questionnaire. Recovered participants in ImmuneRACE Cohort 3 were defined by two consecutive negative NP/OP PCR tests, clearance by a healthcare professional, or resolution of symptoms. Each participant in the prospective study had whole blood, serum and a nasopharyngeal or oropharyngeal swab collected by mobile phlebotomists. Prospective study participants could optionally give additional blood draws and questionnaires over a roughly 2-month period. Prospective study blood samples were shipped either frozen or at room temperature before DNA extraction.

Material for sequencing was PBMCs or T cells enriched from blood (not recorded which). The receptor chain draws on TRBV7-8 and TRBJ2-2; the D gene cannot be resolved reliably. The sequence came from a man aged 55-75 years who had recovered from COVID-19. The CDR3 loop reads CASSIQHTSGTGELFF. The DNA sequence is as follows: TGTGCCAGCAGCATCCAACATACCTCGGGCACCGGGGAGCTGTTTTTT.